One and the same sample provided the 4 T cell receptor beta chains below, sequenced in a study of blood T cell repertoires in COVID-19. Sequencing used immunoSEQ multiplex PCR; TCRdb keeps in-frame clones, though not all of them. The table has 15,000 to 20,000 clones, approximately 91% seen once. Source material: peripheral blood. These receptors were taken from a woman aged 80 or older with COVID-19, enrolled during active disease.

The V call is TRBV11-2, the J call TRBJ1-1; TRBD1 agrees at 7 bases. The germline gives CDR1 SGHAT, CDR2 FQNNGV. J gave up 3 bases and V 5 bases, and 21 bases lay outside the gene matches. This CDR3 region has 19 residues. CDR3 coding DNA: TGTGCCAGCAGCACACCTTGGACAGGAACTTTCCAAGGACACACTGAAGCTTTCTTT. It encodes CASSTPWTGTFQGHTEAFF.

Written as DNA, the CDR3 is TGCGCCAGCAGCTTGCGTACCACCGGGACAGCGAACACTGAAGCTTTCTTT. Translating gives CASSLRTTGTANTEAFF. The chain employs TRBV5-1 and TRBJ1-1, with TRBD1 matching over 7 bases. Unmatched junction bases numbered 10, after V lost 1 base and J lost 1 base. The CDR3 is 17 amino acids. The germline gives CDR1 SGHRS, CDR2 YFSETQ.

This rearrangement joins TRBV7-8 to TRBJ2-3; 8 bases are shared with TRBD1. This CDR3 has 18 residues. Unmatched junction bases numbered 14, after V lost 5 bases and J lost 1 base. Germline CDR1 is SGHVS and CDR2 is FQNEAQ. The CDR3 loop is CASSQYPRIRGRTDTQYF. The DNA for the CDR3 is TGTGCCAGCAGCCAATATCCGCGAATCAGGGGGCGCACAGATACGCAGTATTTT.

The CDR3: CASSPGLAGLSHEQYF. The CDR3 DNA reads as TGTGCCAGCAGTCCGGGACTAGCGGGACTATCCCACGAGCAGTACTTC. V and J are TRBV27 and TRBJ2-7; 13 nucleotides line up with TRBD2. From germline, CDR1 is MNHEY and CDR2 SMNVEV (reference sequence). V lost 5 bases to trimming and J lost 5 bases; unmatched junction nucleotides: 9. This CDR3 contains 16 residues.